Following are 14 T cell receptor beta chains from one sample sequenced in a study of T cells after yellow fever vaccination. MiXCR, applied by TCRdb to the 5' RACE reads, yields one record per CDR3 protein. The sample records under 550,000 distinct CDR3 sequences, 21% being singletons. This material consisted of PBMCs, taken less than 25 days after the first yellow fever vaccination. The receptors were gathered from a man younger than 35 who received the YFV17D yellow fever vaccine.

CDR3 sequence (DNA): TGCGCCAGCAGCCCCCGGGTAGGGAGAAACTACGAGCAGTACGTC. As protein: CASSPRVGRNYEQYV. The chain recombines TRBV4-1 with TRBJ2-7; perhaps TRBD2 as D (5 bases). V lost 4 bases to trimming and J lost 3 bases, with 16 bases between them. Germline V gene data show CDR1 as MGHRA and CDR2 as YSYEKL. The CDR3 spans 15 residues.

This clonotype was seen a handful of times. This rearrangement joins TRBV18 to TRBJ1-6; D remains ambiguous. CDR1 and CDR2 from the germline V gene are KGHSH and LQKENI. V was shortened by 3 bases and J by 14 bases, with 14 bases between the two germline ends. There are 13 residues in the CDR3. CDR3 sequence reads: CASSPYDLVTLHF. CDR3 DNA sequence: TGTGCCAGCTCACCCTACGATTTGGTCACCCTCCACTTT.

This clonotype has just a few counts. The chain links TRBV4-1 to TRBJ1-2, with D perhaps TRBD1 (5 bases). Germline values: CDR1 MGHRA, CDR2 YSYEKL. This CDR3 spans 14 amino acids. V was clipped by 2 bases and J by 8 bases, with 15 bases between them. CDR3 sequence: CASSQPRPGHGYTF. In DNA form, the CDR3 reads TGCGCCAGCAGCCAACCCCGACCAGGGCACGGCTACACCTTC.

The rearrangement joins TRBV4-1 to TRBJ2-3; the match to TRBD2 covers 13 bases. V shed 0 bases and J 2 bases; nucleotides not matched to a gene: 2. This CDR3 has 17 amino acids. Germline V gene lookup returns CDR1 MGHRA and CDR2 YSYEKL. Written as DNA, the CDR3 is TGCGCCAGCAGCCAAGACGGGACTAGCGGGGACACAGATACGCAGTATTTT. Amino acid sequence: CASSQDGTSGDTDTQYF.

The chain uses TRBV12-3 or TRBV12-4 and TRBJ2-3; the D is unclear. CDR3 length: 15 amino acids. The V end lost 2 bases, the J end lost 1 base, and 10 bases lay between the germline ends. This chain's CDR3 is CASSLRAPGTDTQYF. Here the CDR3 DNA reads TGTGCCAGCAGTTTAAGAGCTCCGGGCACAGATACGCAGTATTTT.

The gene calls are TRBV5-1 and TRBJ2-7; TRBD1 agrees at 9 bases. This CDR3 is 15 amino acids long. The V segment lost 4 bases and the J segment 3 bases; nucleotides outside the gene matches: 8. Germline V gene data show CDR1 as SGHRS and CDR2 as YFSETQ. The CDR3 DNA sequence: TGCGCCAGCAGCCGGGGACAGGGAATGATCTACGAGCAGTACTTC. Protein: CASSRGQGMIYEQYF.

V usage is TRBV12-3 or TRBV12-4 and J usage is TRBJ1-2, with D hard to call. The CDR3 contains 14 residues. Trimming shortened V by 3 bases and J by 4 bases, and 12 bases separated the two germline ends. The CDR3 reads CASSFGGSTYGYTF. CDR3 DNA: TGTGCCAGCAGTTTTGGTGGAAGTACCTATGGCTACACCTTC.

The chain employs TRBV6-2 or TRBV6-3 and TRBJ2-1; D might be TRBD1 (6 bases). V lost 2 bases and J lost 1, with 12 bases in between. There are 16 residues in the CDR3. Germline values: CDR1 MNHEY, CDR2 SVGEGT. The CDR3 DNA reads TGTGCCAGCAGTTACCCGCAGGGGATATCCTACAATGAGCAGTTCTTC. Protein sequence: CASSYPQGISYNEQFF.

J is TRBJ1-6 and V is TRBV20-1; weak D call: TRBD1 (5 bases). V was clipped by 5 bases and J by 10 bases, with 18 bases between them. The CDR3 runs to 14 residues. CDR1 is DFQATT and CDR2 is SNEGSKA in the germline V gene (reference sequence). The CDR3 DNA reads as TGCAGTGCTGATCTCAGGGAAAAAGGATCACCCCTCCACTTT. Amino acids: CSADLREKGSPLHF.

The gene calls are TRBV7-9 and TRBJ1-1, with D possibly being TRBD1 (6 bases). The germline V and J ends were trimmed by 5 bases and 8 bases, with 12 bases remaining between them. Germline lookup yields CDR1 SEHNR and CDR2 FQNEAQ (reference sequence). This CDR3 comprises 12 residues. The CDR3 spells CASSPGTLEAFF. The CDR3 bases are TGTGCCAGCAGCCCCGGGACACTAGAAGCTTTCTTT.

The chain links TRBV4-3 to TRBJ2-1; 8 bases agree with TRBD2. The J segment lost 6 bases and the V segment lost 0 bases, leaving 7 bases of the junction unmatched. Per germline, CDR1 LGHNA and CDR2 YSLEER. The CDR3 consists of 16 residues. CDR3 sequence (DNA): TGCGCCAGCAGCCAAGAACGAGCGGGGGTGACCAATGAGCAGTTCTTC. This encodes CASSQERAGVTNEQFF.

V gene TRBV7-9 combines with J gene TRBJ1-1; D is undetermined. Trimming stripped 5 bases from V and 10 bases from J, with 17 bases between. The CDR3 loop spans 13 amino acids. Germline lookup yields CDR1 SEHNR and CDR2 FQNEAQ (reference sequence). The CDR3 loop is CASSARTQPGAFF. CDR3 coding DNA: TGTGCCAGCAGCGCCCGGACCCAACCCGGAGCTTTCTTT.

This clonotype was seen a few times. This rearrangement joins TRBV3-1 to TRBJ1-1; D not resolved. Per germline, CDR1 LGHDT and CDR2 YNNKEL (reference sequence). The CDR3 sequence is 14 residues long. Trimming shortened V by 3 bases and J by 4 bases, and 12 bases separated the two germline ends. CDR3 residues: CASSHPTGSTEAFF. CDR3 DNA: TGTGCCAGCAGCCACCCGACGGGGTCCACTGAAGCTTTCTTT. Full variable domain (outside the CDR3, taken from reference TRBV3-1 and TRBJ1-1): DTAVSQTPKYLVTQMGNDKSIKCEQNLGHDTMYWYKQDSKKFLKIMFSYNNKELIINETVPNRFSPKSPDKAHLNLHINSLELGDSAVYFCASSHPTGSTEAFFGQGTRLTVV.

This clonotype was observed a handful of times. The chain is built from TRBV12-3 or TRBV12-4 and TRBJ1-5; TRBD1 agrees at 10 bases. The CDR3 runs 14 residues. The trim removed 7 bases at V and 6 bases at J, leaving 6 bases unmatched. CDR3 sequence (DNA): TGTGCCAGCAACCGACAGGGGGCGGGTCAGCCCCAGCATTTT. This codes for CASNRQGAGQPQHF.